This record looks at one T cell receptor (beta chain) sequence and its context. The data belong to a study of T cells after yellow fever vaccination. TCRdb re-derived calls from the 5' RACE reads in MiXCR, one entry per CDR3 protein. The data contain 350,000 to 550,000 distinct CDR3 sequences, around 20% of them singletons. Per the germline V gene, CDR1 is SGHDN and CDR2 is FVKESK. The CDR3 is 12 amino acids. Trimming left V 7 bases short and J 6 bases short, with 9 bases between. The sequence was collected from a man aged 18 to 30 who received the YFV17D yellow fever vaccine. The specimen was PBMCs, collected before the yellow fever booster vaccination. The chain recombines TRBV14 with TRBJ2-2; D unresolved. The CDR3 DNA is TGTGCCAGCAAGAGCCCCCCCGGGGAGCTGTTTTTT. Amino acids: CASKSPPGELFF.